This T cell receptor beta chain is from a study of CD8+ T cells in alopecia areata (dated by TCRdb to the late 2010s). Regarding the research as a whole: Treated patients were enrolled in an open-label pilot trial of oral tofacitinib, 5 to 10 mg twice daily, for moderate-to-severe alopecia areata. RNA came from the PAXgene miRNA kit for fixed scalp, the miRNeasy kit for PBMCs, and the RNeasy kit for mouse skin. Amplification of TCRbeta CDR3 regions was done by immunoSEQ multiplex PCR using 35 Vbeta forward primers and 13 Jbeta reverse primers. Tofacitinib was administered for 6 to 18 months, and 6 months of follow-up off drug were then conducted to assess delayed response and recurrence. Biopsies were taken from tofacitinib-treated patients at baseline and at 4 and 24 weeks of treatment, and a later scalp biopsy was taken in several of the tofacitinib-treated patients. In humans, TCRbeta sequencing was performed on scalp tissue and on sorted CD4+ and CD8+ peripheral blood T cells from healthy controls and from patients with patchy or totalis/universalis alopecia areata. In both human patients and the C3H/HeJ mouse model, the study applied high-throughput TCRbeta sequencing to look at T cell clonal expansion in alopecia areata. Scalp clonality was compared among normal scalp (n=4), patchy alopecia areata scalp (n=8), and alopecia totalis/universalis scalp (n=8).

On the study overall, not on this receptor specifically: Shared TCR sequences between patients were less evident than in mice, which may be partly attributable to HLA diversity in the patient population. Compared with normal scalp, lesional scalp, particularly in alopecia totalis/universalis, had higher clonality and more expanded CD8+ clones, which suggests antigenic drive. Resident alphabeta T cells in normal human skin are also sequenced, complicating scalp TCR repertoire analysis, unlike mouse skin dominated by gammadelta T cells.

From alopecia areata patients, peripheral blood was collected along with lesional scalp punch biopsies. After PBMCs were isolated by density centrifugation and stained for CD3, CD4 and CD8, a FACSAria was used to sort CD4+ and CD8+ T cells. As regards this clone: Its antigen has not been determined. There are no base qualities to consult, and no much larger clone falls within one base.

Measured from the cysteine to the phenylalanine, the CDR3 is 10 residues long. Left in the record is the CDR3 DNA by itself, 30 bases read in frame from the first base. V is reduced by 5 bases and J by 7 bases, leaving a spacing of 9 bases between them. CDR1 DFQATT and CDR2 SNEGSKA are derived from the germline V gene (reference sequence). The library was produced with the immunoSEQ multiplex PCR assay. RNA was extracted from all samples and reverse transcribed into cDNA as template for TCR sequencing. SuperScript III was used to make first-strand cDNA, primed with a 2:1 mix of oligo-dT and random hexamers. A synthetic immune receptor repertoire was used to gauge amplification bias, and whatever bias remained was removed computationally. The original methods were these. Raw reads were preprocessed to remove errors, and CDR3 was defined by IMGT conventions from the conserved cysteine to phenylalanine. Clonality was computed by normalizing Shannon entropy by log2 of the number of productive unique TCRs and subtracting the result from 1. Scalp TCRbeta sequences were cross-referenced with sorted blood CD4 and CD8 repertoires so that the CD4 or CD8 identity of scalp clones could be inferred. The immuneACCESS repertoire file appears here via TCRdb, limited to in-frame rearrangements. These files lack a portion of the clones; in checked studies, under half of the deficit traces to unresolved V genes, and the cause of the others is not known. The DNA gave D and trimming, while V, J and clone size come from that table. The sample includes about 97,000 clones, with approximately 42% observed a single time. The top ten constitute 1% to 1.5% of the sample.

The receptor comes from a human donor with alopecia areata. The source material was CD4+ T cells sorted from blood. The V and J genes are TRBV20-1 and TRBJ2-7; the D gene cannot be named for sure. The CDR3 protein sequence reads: CSARTREQYF. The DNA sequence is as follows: TGCAGTGCTCGAACCCGGGAGCAGTACTTC.